This T cell receptor beta chain was captured by sequencing in a study of cytomegalovirus exposure and HLA in healthy donors. With 60 Vbeta and 13 Jbeta primers, the PCR was carried out. In the original workflow: The count from a later analysis was some 76 million unique TCR beta chains, about 10 million of them shared. Repertoires were generated with immunoSEQ multiplex PCR, while TCRdb's copy carries only in-frame clones and drops some. Clonal size and the V and J genes are those of that table, whereas D and trimming came from the DNA. The sample has 150,000 to 200,000 clones, about 82% seen once. Turning to this clone: Antigen specificity is unknown.

Trimming took 3 bases from V and 6 from J, leaving 16 bases between them. In germline, CDR1 is SGHTA, CDR2 FQGNSA. CDR3 length: 15 residues. Whole-study results and caveats: Serostatus for CMV was the only available immune exposure information. In a later analysis, HLA-C alleles had the fewest associated TCRs, DRB1 alleles the most.

The TCR was taken from a woman aged 45-65 years in good health and CMV-seronegative. V gene TRBV7-2 combines with J gene TRBJ2-3, with D possibly TRBD2 on 6 matching bases. The sequenced material came from PBMCs. This chain's CDR3 is CASSLSGLKGDTQYF. In DNA, the CDR3 is TGTGCCAGCAGCTTGTCGGGACTTAAGGGGGATACGCAGTATTTT.